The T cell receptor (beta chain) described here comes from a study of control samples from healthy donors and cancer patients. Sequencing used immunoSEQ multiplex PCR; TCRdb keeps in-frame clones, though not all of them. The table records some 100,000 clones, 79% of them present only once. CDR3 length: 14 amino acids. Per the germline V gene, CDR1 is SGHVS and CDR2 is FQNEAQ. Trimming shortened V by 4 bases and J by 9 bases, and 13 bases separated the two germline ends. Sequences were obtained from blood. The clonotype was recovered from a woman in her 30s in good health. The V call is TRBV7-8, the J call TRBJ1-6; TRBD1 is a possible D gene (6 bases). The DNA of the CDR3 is TGTGCCAGCAGCTCACAGGGAAGGGCTTCACCCCTCCACTTT. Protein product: CASSSQGRASPLHF. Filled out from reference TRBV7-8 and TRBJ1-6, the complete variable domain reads GAGVSQSPRYKVAKRGQDVALRCDPISGHVSLFWYQQALGQGPEFLTYFQNEAQLDKSGLPSDRFFAERPEGSVSTLKIQRTQQEDSAVYLCASSSQGRASPLHFGNGTRLTVT.